The rows below give T cell receptor beta chains drawn from one sample of a study of blood T cell repertoires in COVID-19. The data were produced by immunoSEQ multiplex PCR, yet TCRdb's version contains in-frame clones alone and is incomplete. The sample records approximately 200,000 clones, around three quarters being singletons. The sample consisted of peripheral blood. The receptors were sampled from a man in his fifties or sixties with active or convalescent COVID-19. Each CDR3 is given with its conserved first and last residue.

TRBV5-4	14	CASTARLAADTQYF
TRBV6-5	14	CASSRQGMEVGYTF
TRBV5-1	16	CASSSGPRRKGRGAFF
TRBV7-2	15	CASSLIPDRAAEAFF
TRBV4-1	16	CASRASQQANTGELFF
TRBV28	12	CASDSAKSPLHF
TRBV7-9	14	CASSSLRGGEKLFF
TRBV3-1/TRBV3-2	14	CASSQLAGGAEQFF
TRBV5-6	16	CASSLDRGNGQETQYF
TRBV7-8	15	CASSLGTSGADTQYF
TRBV18	18	CASSPSPGLAGVKSTQYF
TRBV6-1	14	CASSEIWGGNTIYF
TRBV2	15	CASRVGSSSYNEQFF
TRBV14	13	CASSQDLHGSAYF
TRBV3-1/TRBV3-2	15	CASSQDREEVSEQFF
TRBV19	14	CASSFSRGTDTQYF
TRBV27	15	CASSLTPTDNTEAFF
TRBV12-3/TRBV12-4	13	CASSRKGGTEAFF
TRBV2	14	CASGTSGSTDTQYF
TRBV10-3	17	CAISESWTGAMNTEAFF
TRBV28	15	CAITDSLIVGEKLFF
TRBV6-5	13	CASRLTGGGEQFF
TRBV6-5	14	CASSKTRNAYEQYF
TRBV18	14	CASSPATGTDGYTF
TRBV27	14	CASRTGGREETQYF
TRBV7-2	11	CASSNTDTQYF
TRBV10-3	15	CAISEPWGTGGDIYF
TRBV11-1	13	CASSLGGITEAFF
TRBV7-9	17	CASSSPSGRELSDTQYF
TRBV10-1	14	CASSESRGPDTQYF
TRBV4-3	13	CASRAQVVTEAFF
TRBV10-3	13	CAIGGQGDDEQFF
TRBV3-1/TRBV3-2	14	CASSQGLARLAQYF
TRBV28	15	CASNGGSRVLNEQFF
TRBV28	14	CASSLSPGQETQYF
TRBV3-1/TRBV3-2	15	CASSQDLYPTDTQYF
TRBV5-4	14	CASSLGDSSYEQYF
TRBV6-5	11	CASISGYEQYF
TRBV10-3	14	CAISIQGENQPQHF
TRBV7-2	15	CASRSRQGSYNEQFF
TRBV11-1	15	CASSLNRVASNEQFF
TRBV11-3	15	CASSLVTGPTDTQYF
TRBV7-9	14	CASSFSGLNEKLFF
TRBV11-3	13	CASSKGGSYTQYF
TRBV7-7	13	CASSRTGVETQYF
TRBV9	17	CASSVPTSGRLGNEQFF
TRBV5-1	16	CASSSDRKGGANVLTF
TRBV6-2/TRBV6-3	17	CASSYSSRLAGVETQYF
TRBV6-6	15	CASSYSQGANQPQHF
TRBV6-5	15	CATSPDRGNTGELFF
TRBV7-2	15	CASSLGGTGPQEQYF
TRBV6-5	15	CASGTLDSGANVLTF
TRBV24-1	21	CATSDTYPGREVRSHTNTQYF
TRBV18	13	CASSPYQNTEAFF
TRBV23-1	16	CASSRGGSSYNSPLHF
TRBV28	15	CASLPPGQGYRGYTF
TRBV7-2	13	CASSLDRFYGYTF